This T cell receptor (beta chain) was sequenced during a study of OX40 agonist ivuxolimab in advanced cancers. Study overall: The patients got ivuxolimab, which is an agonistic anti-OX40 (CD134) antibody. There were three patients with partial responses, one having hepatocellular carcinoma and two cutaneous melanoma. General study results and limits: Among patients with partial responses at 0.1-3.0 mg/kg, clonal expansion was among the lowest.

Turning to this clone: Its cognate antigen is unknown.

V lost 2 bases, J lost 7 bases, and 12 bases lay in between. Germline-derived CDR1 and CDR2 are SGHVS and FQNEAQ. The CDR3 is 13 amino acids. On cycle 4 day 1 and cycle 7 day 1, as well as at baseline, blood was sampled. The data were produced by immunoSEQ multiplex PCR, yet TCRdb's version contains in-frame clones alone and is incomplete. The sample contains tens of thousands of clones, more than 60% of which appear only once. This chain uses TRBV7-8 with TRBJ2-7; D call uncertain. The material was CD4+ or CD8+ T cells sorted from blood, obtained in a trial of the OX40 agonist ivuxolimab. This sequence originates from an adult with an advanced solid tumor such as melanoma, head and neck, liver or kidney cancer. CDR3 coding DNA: TGTGCCAGCAGCTTATACCAACAAAGGGAGCAGTACTTC. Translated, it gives CASSLYQQREQYF.